This T cell receptor (beta chain) was recovered during a study of regulatory T cells in long-lasting Graves disease. Building of the TCR beta libraries involved iRepertoire HTBI primers and Arm-PCR of CDR3 regions. TCRdb used MiXCR to reprocess the multiplex PCR reads, holding one entry per CDR3 protein. The sample carries about 620,000 distinct CDR3 sequences, approximately 15% recorded once. Time point denoted: newly diagnosed GD, antithyroid drugs for less than 3 months. TCR sequences were obtained from RNA taken from PBMCs. CDR1 and CDR2 from the germline V gene are GTSNPN and SVGIG (reference sequence). The CDR3 contains 12 residues. Trimming pared 3 bases from V and 2 bases from J, leaving 8 bases between. This sample was also put to use in a study of T cells in Graves' hyperthyroidism and ophthalmopathy. That work contributes: Over 18 months, lack of ophthalmopathy progression marked Graves' hyperthyroidism as stable. First-round RT-PCR targeting the TCR CDR3 was performed with the HTBI primer set.

The receptor's source is a woman aged 25 to 45 with Graves disease. The J gene is TRBJ2-7, the V gene TRBV30, with D unresolved. The material sequenced was peripheral blood mononuclear cells (PBMCs), taken at new diagnosis, from a patient treated with antithyroid drugs. This CDR3 is CAWSPQPYEQYF. In DNA, the CDR3 is TGTGCCTGGAGCCCCCAGCCCTACGAGCAGTACTTC.